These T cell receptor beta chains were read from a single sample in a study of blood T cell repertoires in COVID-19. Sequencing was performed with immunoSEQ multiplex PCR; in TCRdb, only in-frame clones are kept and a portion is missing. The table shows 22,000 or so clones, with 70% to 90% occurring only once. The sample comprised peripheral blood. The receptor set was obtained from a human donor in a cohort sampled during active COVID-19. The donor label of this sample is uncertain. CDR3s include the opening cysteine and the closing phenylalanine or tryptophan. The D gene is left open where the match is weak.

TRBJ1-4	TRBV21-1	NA	CASSTRDRACEKLFF
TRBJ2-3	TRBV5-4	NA	CASHVAGSKDTQYF
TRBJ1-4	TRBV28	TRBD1	CAIQTGTGFNEKLFF
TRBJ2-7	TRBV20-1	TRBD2	CSASSGTSGLGYEQYF
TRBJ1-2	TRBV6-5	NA	CASRSGGVANYGYTF
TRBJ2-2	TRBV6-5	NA	CASSDSSITGELFF
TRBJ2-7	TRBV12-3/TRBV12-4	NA	CASSYRDYEQYF
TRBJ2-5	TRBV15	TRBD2	CATSRAAGGTETQYF
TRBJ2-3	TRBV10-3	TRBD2	CAISGPTSGRVGTDTQYF
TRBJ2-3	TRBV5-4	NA	CASSPWDSADTQYF
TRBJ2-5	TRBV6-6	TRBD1	CASSYTGVRETQYF
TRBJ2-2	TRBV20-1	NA	CSASQSRGTGELFF
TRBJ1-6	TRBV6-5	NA	CASSYSKTRANSPLHF
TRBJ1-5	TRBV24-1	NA	CATSEAGEGNQPQHF
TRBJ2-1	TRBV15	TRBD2	CATSRDKLAGGQFF
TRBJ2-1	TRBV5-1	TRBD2	CASSLGGLALNEQFF
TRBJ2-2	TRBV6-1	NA	CASSEELAGELFF
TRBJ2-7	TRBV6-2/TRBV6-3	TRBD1	CASSLDRVYEQYF
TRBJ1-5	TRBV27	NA	CASSLDGRTDSISAGSNQPQHF
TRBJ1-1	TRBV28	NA	CASRRQAVAEAFF
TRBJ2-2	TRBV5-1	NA	CASSRRSGSNTGELFF
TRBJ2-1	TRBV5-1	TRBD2	CASSSGTSGDEQFF
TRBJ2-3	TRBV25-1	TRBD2	CASSEYMASGGPRDTQYF
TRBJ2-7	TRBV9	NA	CASSVGGQTYEQYF